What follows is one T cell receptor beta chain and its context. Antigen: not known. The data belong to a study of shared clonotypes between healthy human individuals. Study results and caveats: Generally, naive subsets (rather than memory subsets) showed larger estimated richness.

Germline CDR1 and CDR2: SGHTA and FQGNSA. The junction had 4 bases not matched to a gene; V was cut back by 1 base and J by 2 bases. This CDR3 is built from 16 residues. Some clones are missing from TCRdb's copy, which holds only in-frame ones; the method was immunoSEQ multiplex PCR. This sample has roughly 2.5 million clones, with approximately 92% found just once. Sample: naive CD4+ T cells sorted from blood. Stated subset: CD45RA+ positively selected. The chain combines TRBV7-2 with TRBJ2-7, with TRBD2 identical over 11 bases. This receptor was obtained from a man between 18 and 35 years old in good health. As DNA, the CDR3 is TGTGCCAGCAGCTTAGAGGGGACTAGCGGCGCCTACGAGCAGTACTTC. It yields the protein CASSLEGTSGAYEQYF.